This TCR beta chain was observed in a study of Graves' ophthalmopathy and Graves' hyperthyroidism. V lost 4 bases, J lost 6 bases, and 15 bases lay in between. The CDR3 spans 14 residues. CDR1 is MGHRA, CDR2 YSYEKL, per germline. For repertoire sequencing, the TCR beta CDR3 regions were amplified from RNA transcripts. HTBI primers were employed in first-round RT-PCR, then a second-round multiplex PCR followed. TCRdb used MiXCR to reprocess the multiplex PCR reads, holding one entry per CDR3 protein. In the table there are about 740,000 distinct CDR3 sequences, 40% of which are singletons. This sequence originates from an adult man with Graves' ophthalmopathy. The chain has TRBV4-1 and TRBJ1-2; D ambiguous. Sequencing was carried out using peripheral blood. The DNA for the CDR3 is TGCGCCAGCAGCCCCACTGGCGGGATTAATGGCTACACCTTC. Its protein product is CASSPTGGINGYTF.